Reported below is one TCR beta chain. The CDR3 runs 14 residues. Per germline, CDR1 SGHDT and CDR2 YYEEEE. V was pared by 0 bases and J by 2 bases, with 8 bases between. MiXCR, applied by TCRdb to the RT-PCR reads, yields one record per CDR3 protein. The sample consists of hundreds of thousands of distinct CDR3 sequences, 11% to 15% of them appearing once. Sequencing was carried out using memory CD4+ T cells from blood. V gene TRBV5-6 combines with J gene TRBJ1-2; D gene ambiguous. This receptor was identified in a female donor in good health, serving as a healthy control. The CDR3 coding sequence is TGTGCCAGCAGCTTGGGGCAGTACAACTATGGCTACACCTTC. Protein product: CASSLGQYNYGYTF.